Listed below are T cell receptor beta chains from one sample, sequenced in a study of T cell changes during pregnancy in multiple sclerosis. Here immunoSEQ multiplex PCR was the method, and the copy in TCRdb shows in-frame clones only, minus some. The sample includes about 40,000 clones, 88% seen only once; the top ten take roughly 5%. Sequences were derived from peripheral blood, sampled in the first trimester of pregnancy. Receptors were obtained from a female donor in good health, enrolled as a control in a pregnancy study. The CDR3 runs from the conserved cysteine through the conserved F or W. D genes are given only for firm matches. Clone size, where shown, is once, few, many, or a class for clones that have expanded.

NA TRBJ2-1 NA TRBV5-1 CASSLGQVQFF TGCGCCAGCAGCTTGGGACAGGTGCAGTTCTTC
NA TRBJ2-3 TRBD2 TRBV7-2 CASSLVASGPRVDTQYF TGTGCCAGCAGCTTGGTTGCTAGCGGGCCCAGGGTAGATACGCAGTATTTT
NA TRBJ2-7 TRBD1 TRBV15 CATSAGTGGYEQYF TGTGCCACCAGCGCCGGGACAGGGGGTTACGAGCAGTACTTC
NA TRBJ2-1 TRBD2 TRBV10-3 CAISESRREREAVRDEQFF TGTGCCATCAGTGAGTCCCGCAGGGAACGGGAGGCGGTTCGGGATGAGCAGTTCTTC
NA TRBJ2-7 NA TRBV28 CASSPYHRSPLEQYF TGTGCCAGCAGTCCTTATCACAGGAGCCCCCTCGAGCAGTACTTC
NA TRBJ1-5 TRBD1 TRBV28 CASSLRGGDESNQPQHF TGTGCCAGCAGTTTAAGAGGGGGCGACGAGAGCAATCAGCCCCAGCATTTT
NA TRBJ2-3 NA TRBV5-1 CASSLRDTQYF TGCGCCAGCAGCTTGCGTGATACGCAGTATTTT
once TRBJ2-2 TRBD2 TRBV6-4 CASSEFGGGANTGELFF TGTGCCAGCAGTGAATTCGGCGGGGGGGCTAACACCGGGGAGCTGTTTTTT
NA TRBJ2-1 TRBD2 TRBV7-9 CASSAGGDEQFF TGTGCCAGCAGCGCGGGAGGCGATGAGCAGTTCTTC
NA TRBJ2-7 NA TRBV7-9 CASSPRQFPEQYF TGTGCCAGCAGCCCCCGACAGTTCCCCGAGCAGTACTTC
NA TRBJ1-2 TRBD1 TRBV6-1 CASSDPGQLYGYTF TGTGCCAGCAGTGACCCGGGACAGCTCTATGGCTACACCTTC
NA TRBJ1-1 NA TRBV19 CASSSTLNTEAFF TGTGCCAGTAGTAGCACTTTGAACACTGAAGCTTTCTTT
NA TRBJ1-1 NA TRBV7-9 CASSLGGGNTEAFF TGTGCCAGCAGCTTAGGAGGAGGAAACACTGAAGCTTTCTTT
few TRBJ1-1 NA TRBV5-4 CASSSSPRGRSEAFF TGTGCCAGCAGCTCCTCACCACGAGGGAGAAGTGAAGCTTTCTTT
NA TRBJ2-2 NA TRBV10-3 CAIPGTNTGELFF TGTGCCATTCCGGGAACGAACACCGGGGAGCTGTTTTTT
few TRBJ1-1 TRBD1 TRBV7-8 CASSLFTGVNTEAFF TGTGCCAGCAGCTTATTCACAGGGGTAAACACTGAAGCTTTCTTT
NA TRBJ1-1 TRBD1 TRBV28 CASSSPGQGTGEAFF TGTGCCAGCAGTTCGCCGGGACAGGGCACGGGTGAAGCTTTCTTT
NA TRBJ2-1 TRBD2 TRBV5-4 CASSPGGIASNEQFF TGTGCCAGCAGCCCGGGGGGGATAGCTTCGAATGAGCAGTTCTTC
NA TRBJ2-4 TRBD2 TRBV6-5 CASSRGTSGKNIQYF TGTGCCAGCAGTCGGGGGACTAGCGGCAAAAACATTCAGTACTTC
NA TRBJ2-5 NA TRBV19 CASSGQFEETQYF TGTGCCAGTAGCGGACAGTTTGAAGAGACCCAGTACTTC
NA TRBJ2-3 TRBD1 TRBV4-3 CASSQVIRGRSTDTQYF TGCGCCAGCAGCCAGGTGATCAGGGGGCGTAGCACAGATACGCAGTATTTT
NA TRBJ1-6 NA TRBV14 CASSPTGNSPLHF TGTGCCAGCAGCCCAACAGGGAATTCACCCCTCCACTTT
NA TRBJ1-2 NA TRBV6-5 CASSYSSRSGYTF TGTGCCAGCAGTTACTCATCTCGTTCTGGCTACACCTTC
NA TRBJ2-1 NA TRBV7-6 CASSWRGPSSYNEQFF TGTGCCAGCAGTTGGAGGGGGCCGAGCTCCTACAATGAGCAGTTCTTC
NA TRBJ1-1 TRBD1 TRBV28 CASTPGQWIANTEAFF TGTGCCAGCACCCCGGGACAGTGGATTGCGAACACTGAAGCTTTCTTT
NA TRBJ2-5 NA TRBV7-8 CASSLGFGQKQETQYF TGTGCCAGCAGCTTAGGGTTCGGACAGAAGCAAGAGACCCAGTACTTC
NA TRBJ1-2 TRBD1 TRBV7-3 CASSLPMDRGDGYTF TGTGCCAGCAGCTTACCCATGGACAGGGGAGACGGCTACACCTTC
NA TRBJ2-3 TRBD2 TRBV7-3 CASSLTGGSTDTQYF TGTGCCAGCAGCTTAACCGGGGGGAGCACAGATACGCAGTATTTT
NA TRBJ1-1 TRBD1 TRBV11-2 CASSPRQGRGTEAFF TGTGCCAGCAGCCCGCGACAGGGGAGGGGCACTGAAGCTTTCTTT
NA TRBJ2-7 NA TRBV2 CASSPTTGRSYEQYF TGTGCCAGCAGTCCTACGACAGGAAGGTCCTACGAGCAGTACTTC
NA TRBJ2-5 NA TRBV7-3 CASSLTGLSETQYF TGTGCCAGCTCCCTAACAGGGCTGAGTGAGACCCAGTACTTC
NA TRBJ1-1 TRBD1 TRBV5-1 CASSLGTGGEAFF TGCGCCAGCAGCTTAGGGACAGGGGGTGAGGCTTTCTTT
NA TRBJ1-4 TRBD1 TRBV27 CASSSPGGSNEKLFF TGTGCCAGCAGTTCCCCAGGGGGGTCTAATGAAAAACTGTTTTTT
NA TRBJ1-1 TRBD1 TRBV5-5 CASSLVPEDRVTEAFF TGTGCCAGCAGCTTGGTTCCGGAGGACAGGGTCACTGAAGCTTTCTTT
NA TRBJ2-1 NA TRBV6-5 CASSYSDRSPYNEQFF TGTGCCAGCAGTTACTCAGACAGGAGTCCCTACAATGAGCAGTTCTTC
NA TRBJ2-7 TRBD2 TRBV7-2 CASSLRGGGPGYEQYF TGTGCCAGCAGCTTACGGGGCGGGGGGCCGGGATACGAGCAGTACTTC
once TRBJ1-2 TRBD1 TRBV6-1 CASSEEDRYLNYGYTF TGTGCCAGCAGTGAAGAGGACAGGTACCTTAACTATGGCTACACCTTC